This T cell receptor (beta chain) was sequenced in a study of cytomegalovirus exposure and HLA in healthy donors. Study-level points and caveats: What a later analysis showed was that several of the most significant clusters appeared linked to common viral pathogens. Certain sequence variants were highly shared and formed a cluster, and this cluster was likely a sequencing artifact.

Germline values: CDR1 SQVTM, CDR2 ANQGSEA. V dropped 4 bases and J dropped 0 bases, with 12 bases sitting between them. The CDR3 has 14 residues. Points on this clone: Its target is unknown.

Amplification used 60 Vbeta primers and 13 Jbeta primers. Profiling relied on immunoSEQ multiplex PCR, and the TCRdb table lists in-frame clones only, not all of them. The sample includes about 110,000 clones, around 62% seen only once; the top ten take 3.5% to 4%. The chain is built from TRBV29-1 and TRBJ1-1; no reliable D call. The sequenced material came from PBMCs. The source is a man between 25 and 39 years old in good health and CMV-seropositive. CDR3 sequence (DNA): TGCAGCGTTGTCGGAGGACGGGTGAACACTGAAGCTTTCTTT. This gives the protein CSVVGGRVNTEAFF. The full variable domain, completed using reference TRBV29-1 and TRBJ1-1, is SAVISQKPSRDICQRGTSLTIQCQVDSQVTMMFWYRQQPGQSLTLIATANQGSEATYESGFVIDKFPISRPNLTFSTLTVSNMSPEDSSIYLCSVVGGRVNTEAFFGQGTRLTVV.